Below are 27 T cell receptor beta chains sequenced from a single sample in a study of blood T cell repertoires in COVID-19. Sequencing used immunoSEQ multiplex PCR; TCRdb keeps in-frame clones, though not all of them. The table includes around 60,000 clones, 72% detected once. Sequences were obtained from peripheral blood. The receptors were gathered from a woman aged 70-85 years with COVID-19, enrolled during active disease.

V gene TRBV2 combines with J gene TRBJ1-6; possibly TRBD1 for D (6 bases). This CDR3 contains 13 residues. The germline V gene encodes CDR1 SNHLY and CDR2 FYNNEI. The germline V and J ends were trimmed by 7 bases and 11 bases, with 15 bases remaining between them. The CDR3, as DNA: TGTGCCAGCACCCTTGACAGGTTCCCACCCCTCCACTTT. As protein: CASTLDRFPPLHF.

The rearrangement joins TRBV29-1 to TRBJ2-7; 8 bases are shared with TRBD1. Germline V gene lookup returns CDR1 SQVTM and CDR2 ANQGSEA. V dropped 6 bases and J dropped 5; count of bases not matched to a gene: 9. The CDR3 runs to 13 residues. The CDR3 loop reads CSVSGTTGDEQYV. The CDR3 bases are TGCAGCGTCAGCGGAACGACAGGGGACGAGCAGTACGTC.

This rearrangement joins TRBV5-6 to TRBJ1-2, with 9 bases matching TRBD1. After removal of 4 bases from V and 1 base from J, the junction contained 5 bases not matched to a gene. The CDR3 has 15 amino acids. CDR1 is SGHDT and CDR2 is YYEEEE in the germline V gene. DNA of the CDR3: TGTGCCAGCAGCGCTGGGACAGGGAGTAACTATGGCTACACCTTC. Translated: CASSAGTGSNYGYTF.

V and J are TRBV7-2 and TRBJ2-7; maybe TRBD1 (6 bases). The V gene lost 3 bases and the J gene lost 9 bases, with 12 bases spanning the gap. The germline V gene encodes CDR1 SGHTA and CDR2 FQGNSA. The CDR3 is 12 residues long. CDR3 protein: CASSFDRSAQYF. For the CDR3, the DNA is TGTGCCAGCAGCTTCGACAGGTCGGCGCAGTACTTC.

The chain is built from TRBV6-1 and TRBJ2-7; D gene unclear. This CDR3 comprises 14 residues. The ends were cut back, 2 bases at V and 6 bases at J, with 14 bases in the middle. Germline V lookup: CDR1 MNHNS, CDR2 SASEGT. The CDR3 loop reads CASSELSAVTEQYV. CDR3 DNA: TGTGCCAGCAGTGAACTTTCGGCGGTAACCGAGCAGTACGTC.

This clone was seen a single time. The V call is TRBV9, the J call TRBJ1-6, with unresolved D. Per the germline V gene, CDR1 is SGDLS and CDR2 is YYNGEE. This CDR3 comprises 15 residues. The V end lost 0 bases, the J end lost 0 bases, and 4 bases lay between the germline ends. The CDR3 region has the DNA TGTGCCAGCAGCGTAGGTAGCTCCTATAATTCACCCCTCCACTTT. Translated: CASSVGSSYNSPLHF.

V and J are TRBV10-3 and TRBJ2-3; perhaps TRBD1 as D (5 bases). This CDR3 spans 14 amino acids. V lost 5 bases to trimming and J lost 0 bases, with 9 bases between them. The germline gives CDR1 ENHRY, CDR2 SYGVKD. Written as DNA, the CDR3 is TGTGCCATCAGTTGGGGCGCTAGCACAGATACGCAGTATTTT. Its translation: CAISWGASTDTQYF.

The J gene is TRBJ2-2, the V gene TRBV24-1; D ambiguous. V was pared by 5 bases and J by 5 bases, with 11 bases between. This CDR3 region has 14 residues. Germline CDR1 is KGHDR and CDR2 is SFDVKD. The chain's CDR3 is CATSGQRGTGELFF. The CDR3 DNA sequence: TGTGCCACCAGTGGCCAGCGCGGAACCGGGGAGCTGTTTTTT.

V gene TRBV9 combines with J gene TRBJ2-3; the D is unclear. V was shortened by 0 bases and J by 2 bases, with 10 bases between the two germline ends. The CDR3 is 15 amino acids. Germline loops: CDR1 SGDLS, CDR2 YYNGEE. This CDR3 reads CASSVGPTYTDTQYF. The CDR3 DNA reads as TGTGCCAGCAGCGTAGGTCCGACTTACACAGATACGCAGTATTTT.

The chain uses TRBV18 and TRBJ2-4; 7 bases are a match to TRBD1. The CDR3 covers 16 residues. Germline CDR1 reads KGHSH; CDR2 reads LQKENI. V was clipped by 6 bases and J by 0 bases; unmatched bases: 8. The CDR3 sequence: CASSPPGQLAKNIQYF. The CDR3 DNA is TGTGCCAGCTCTCCTCCGGGACAGCTAGCCAAAAACATTCAGTACTTC.

The CDR3 region is CASSETGRASGGGRDTQYF. The CDR3 DNA reads as TGTGCCAGCAGTGAAACGGGTCGGGCTAGCGGGGGCGGCAGAGATACGCAGTATTTT. The chain couples TRBV6-1 to TRBJ2-3, with 10 bases aligning to TRBD2. This CDR3 contains 19 residues. CDR1 is MNHNS and CDR2 is SASEGT in the germline V gene. V lost 2 bases to trimming and J lost 5 bases; unmatched junction nucleotides: 16.

The J gene is TRBJ1-2, the V gene TRBV7-8, with 8 positions matching TRBD1. This CDR3 is 12 amino acids long. Trimming took 7 bases from V and 8 from J; bases not matched to a gene: 6. Germline V lookup: CDR1 SGHVS, CDR2 FQNEAQ. This chain's CDR3 is CASNRDRGGYTF. CDR3 coding DNA: TGTGCCAGCAACCGTGACAGGGGAGGCTACACCTTC. Full variable domain (rest looked up from reference TRBV7-8 and TRBJ1-2): GAGVSQSPRYKVAKRGQDVALRCDPISGHVSLFWYQQALGQGPEFLTYFQNEAQLDKSGLPSDRFFAERPEGSVSTLKIQRTQQEDSAVYLCASNRDRGGYTFGSGTRLTVV.

V usage is TRBV5-5 and J usage is TRBJ1-4; D not certain. The CDR3 covers 12 residues. CDR1 is SGHKS, CDR2 YYEKEE, per germline (reference sequence). With 0 bases removed from V and 8 bases from J, the gap between germline ends came to 5 bases. The CDR3 region has the DNA TGTGCCAGCAGCTTGGGAGGGGAAAAACTGTTTTTT. Its protein is CASSLGGEKLFF.

V is TRBV7-3 and J is TRBJ1-4, with 7 nucleotides matching TRBD1. The CDR3 extends over 17 amino acids. In germline, CDR1 is SGHTA, CDR2 FQGTGA. V lost 4 bases and J lost 4; bases outside the gene matches: 12. The CDR3 region has the DNA TGTGCCAGCAGCTCTAATACAGGACAGGCCTTTAATGAAAAACTGTTTTTT. Translated, it gives CASSSNTGQAFNEKLFF.

This clone was picked up many times. The chain uses TRBV2 and TRBJ1-2; 7 nucleotides agree with TRBD1. Per the germline V gene, CDR1 is SNHLY and CDR2 is FYNNEI. The CDR3 covers 13 residues. The V gene end was trimmed by 11 bases and the J gene end by 8 bases; junction bases not matched to a gene: 14. The CDR3 coding sequence is TGTGCCTCCCGGGACAGCTCAATACGAGGCTACACCTTC. It encodes CASRDSSIRGYTF.

By share, this clone counts as large. The CDR3 DNA follows: TGTGCCAGCAGTTTAAGACTTGGTAAAGAGACCCAGTACTTC. It translates to CASSLRLGKETQYF. This rearrangement joins TRBV27 to TRBJ2-5; no clear D. The CDR3 length is 14 residues. Germline V gene lookup returns CDR1 MNHEY and CDR2 SMNVEV (reference sequence). V lost 2 bases, J lost 3 bases, and 10 bases lay in between.

This clone was picked up one time. V usage is TRBV6-5 and J usage is TRBJ1-4; D is unresolved. From germline, CDR1 is MNHEY and CDR2 SVGAGI. The CDR3 sequence is 13 residues long. V dropped 10 bases and J dropped 0 bases, with 9 bases sitting between them. DNA of the CDR3: TGTGCCACGCGGGGTCCAACTAATGAAAAACTGTTTTTT. Translated: CATRGPTNEKLFF.

The table lists this clone with a count of one. The chain is built from TRBV14 and TRBJ2-5; no clear D. This CDR3 spans 13 amino acids. CDR1 and CDR2 (germline): SGHDN, FVKESK. V dropped 1 base and J dropped 3 bases, with 6 bases sitting between them. In DNA form, the CDR3 reads TGTGCCAGCAGCCAAGCCTCGGAAGAGACCCAGTACTTC. Translating it yields CASSQASEETQYF.

The chain links TRBV5-1 to TRBJ1-4, with 11 positions matching TRBD1. The junction had 5 bases not matched to a gene; V was cut back by 3 bases and J by 7 bases. The CDR3 totals 15 residues. CDR1 and CDR2 (germline): SGHRS, YFSETQ. CDR3 protein: CASSSGQGEVEKLFF. CDR3 DNA sequence: TGCGCCAGCAGCTCGGGACAGGGGGAAGTTGAAAAACTGTTTTTT.

In DNA, the CDR3 is TGTGCCAGCAGTCGGACAGCAGATACGCAGTATTTT. It codes for CASSRTADTQYF. The V call is TRBV7-3, the J call TRBJ2-3; tentative D call: TRBD1 (6 bases). V was trimmed by 6 bases and J by 4 bases, leaving 8 bases between them. Germline CDR1 reads SGHTA; CDR2 reads FQGTGA. The length of the CDR3 is 12 residues.

This chain's CDR3 is CATEDRRIYNSPLHF. CDR3 in DNA: TGTGCCACCGAGGACAGGCGAATTTATAATTCACCCCTCCACTTT. The chain couples TRBV19 to TRBJ1-6; 7 positions match TRBD1. From germline, CDR1 is LNHDA and CDR2 SQIVND (reference sequence). This CDR3 spans 15 amino acids. V trimming: 10 bases; J trimming: 4 bases; junction bases outside the gene matches: 10.

The V gene is TRBV6-5, the J gene TRBJ2-5; 10 bases match TRBD2. The germline gives CDR1 MNHEY, CDR2 SVGAGI. The junction had 9 bases not matched to a gene; V was cut back by 9 bases and J by 2 bases. The CDR3 runs to 15 residues. CDR3 bases: TGTGCCAGTCAGTGGACTAGCGGTAAACAAGAGACCCAGTACTTC. It yields the protein CASQWTSGKQETQYF.

This clone was counted only a few times. The chain employs TRBV5-1 and TRBJ1-5; D uncertain. The CDR3 has 14 amino acids. Germline assignment: CDR1 SGHRS and CDR2 YFSETQ. V lost 4 bases and J lost 2, with 10 bases in between. CDR3 protein: CASSLSGGNQPQHF. In DNA, the CDR3 is TGCGCCAGCAGCCTGAGCGGGGGCAATCAGCCCCAGCATTTT.

This clone showed up just a few times. CDR3 residues: CASSLTGAQETQYF. CDR3 nucleotide sequence: TGTGCCAGCAGCCTGACAGGGGCACAAGAGACCCAGTACTTC. The gene calls are TRBV7-2 and TRBJ2-5; 8 bases line up with TRBD1. This CDR3 is 14 amino acids long. CDR1 is SGHTA, CDR2 FQGNSA, per germline. The V segment lost 5 bases and the J segment 2 bases; nucleotides outside the gene matches: 4.

This clone came up once. The genes are TRBV10-1 and TRBJ2-7; 11 bases align to TRBD2. J was trimmed by 4 bases and V by 8 bases; bases with no gene match: 10. The CDR3 contains 15 residues. CDR1 and CDR2 from the germline V gene are WNHNN and SYGVQD (reference sequence). CDR3 nucleotide sequence: TGCGCCAGCTTCGGGGGACTAGCGGAATCATACGAGCAGTACGTC. Residues: CASFGGLAESYEQYV.

The CDR3 is CASSLAHGTSGRSDTQYF. The CDR3 DNA follows: TGTGCCAGCAGCTTAGCGCATGGGACTAGCGGGAGATCGGATACGCAGTATTTT. The J gene is TRBJ2-3, the V gene TRBV7-9; 14 bases map to TRBD2. Germline V gene data show CDR1 as SEHNR and CDR2 as FQNEAQ (reference sequence). Trimming took 0 bases from V and 6 from J; bases not matched to a gene: 8. The CDR3 is 18 residues long.

This clone was observed many times. The chain combines TRBV24-1 with TRBJ2-1, with TRBD2 identical over 9 bases. Germline lookup yields CDR1 KGHDR and CDR2 SFDVKD. The V gene end was trimmed by 9 bases and the J gene end by 1 base; junction bases not matched to a gene: 3. The CDR3 runs to 14 residues. The CDR3 loop reads CATAAGGSYNEQFF. CDR3 in DNA: TGTGCCACCGCCGCGGGGGGGTCCTACAATGAGCAGTTCTTC.